This T cell receptor (beta chain) is from a study of T cell responses to AZD1222 COVID-19 vaccine. V lost 0 bases and J lost 1, with 10 bases in between. CDR3 length equals 15 residues. Germline CDR1 is LGHNA and CDR2 is YSLEER. This table comes from immunoSEQ multiplex PCR, and its TCRdb copy is limited to in-frame clones, with some not included. The sample carries 110,000 to 150,000 clones, around nine tenths recorded once. The TCR was taken from an adult in good health. The specimen comprised peripheral blood, sampled on day 0 of AZD1222 vaccination. The J gene is TRBJ2-7, the V gene TRBV4-3; D is perhaps TRBD2 (5 bases). CDR3 nucleotide sequence: TGCGCCAGCAGCCAAGATAGATCGGGGTCCTACGAGCAGTACTTC. This translates into CASSQDRSGSYEQYF.